Each of the 26 T cell receptor beta chains below was sequenced from the same sample in a study of cytomegalovirus exposure and HLA in healthy donors. Amplification used 60 Vbeta primers and 13 Jbeta primers. Libraries were prepared by immunoSEQ multiplex PCR; TCRdb keeps only in-frame clonotypes and omits some of them. The table shows 65,000 to 95,000 clones, with about 77% occurring only once. Sequencing was done on a sample of PBMCs. Every receptor here comes from a man aged 45-60 years in good health and CMV-seronegative.

The sample holds one count of this clone. The chain is built from TRBV19 and TRBJ2-4; 7 bases align to TRBD1. This CDR3 is built from 19 residues. V lost 7 bases and J lost 4; bases outside the gene matches: 22. Germline lookup yields CDR1 LNHDA and CDR2 SQIVND (reference sequence). The CDR3 DNA sequence: TGTGCCAGTAACCCGGAGTTTGATCCGGGACAGACACCTAAAAACATTCAGTACTTC. This sequence encodes CASNPEFDPGQTPKNIQYF.

The table lists this clone with a few counts. V gene TRBV6-5 combines with J gene TRBJ2-7; 7 nucleotides agree with TRBD2. V lost 7 bases and J lost 0; bases outside the gene matches: 9. Germline values: CDR1 MNHEY, CDR2 SVGAGI. The CDR3 length is 15 residues. Written as DNA, the CDR3 is TGTGCCAGCACCTGGGACTACCGGAGCTCCTACGAGCAGTACTTC. Its protein is CASTWDYRSSYEQYF.

This rearrangement joins TRBV7-9 to TRBJ1-1, with TRBD1 matching 7 bases. The CDR3 runs 14 residues. The trim removed 6 bases at V and 7 bases at J, leaving 11 bases unmatched. Looked up from germline, CDR1 is SEHNR and CDR2 is FQNEAQ (reference sequence). The CDR3 coding sequence is TGTGCCAGCAGAATCCGGGACAGTATAGATGAAGCTTTCTTT. As protein: CASRIRDSIDEAFF.

This clone has only a few counts. The chain has TRBV28 and TRBJ1-6; unclear D gene. With 3 bases removed from V and 10 bases from J, the gap between germline ends came to 16 bases. Germline-derived CDR1 and CDR2 are MDHEN and SYDVKM. CDR3 size: 15 residues. CDR3: CASSLVGSVGSPLHF. The CDR3 region has the DNA TGTGCCAGCAGTTTGGTAGGGAGTGTTGGGTCACCCCTCCACTTT.

The chain carries TRBV6-6 and TRBJ1-2; the D is unclear. The ends were cut back, 4 bases at V and 8 bases at J, with 11 bases in the middle. Germline V gives CDR1 MNHNY, CDR2 SVGAGI (reference sequence). The CDR3 loop spans 12 amino acids. The CDR3 reads CASSFRGGGYTF. CDR3 in DNA: TGTGCCAGCAGTTTCCGCGGCGGCGGCTACACCTTC.

The J gene is TRBJ2-5, the V gene TRBV4-2; the D is unclear. V was clipped by 0 bases and J by 5 bases, with 16 bases between them. Germline CDR1 LGHNA, CDR2 YNFKEQ. The CDR3 is 16 amino acids. The CDR3 region has the DNA TGTGCCAGCAGCCAAGATTCAGCATGGGCGAAGGAGACCCAGTACTTC. As protein: CASSQDSAWAKETQYF.

This clone has ten or more counts. This chain joins TRBV6-1 and TRBJ1-3; D gene uncertain. V gave up 6 bases and J gave up 3 bases, with 15 bases separating them. The CDR3 covers 15 residues. Germline lookup yields CDR1 MNHNS and CDR2 SASEGT. The CDR3, as DNA: TGTGCCAGCAGGGAGGGCACCGCATATGGAAACACCATATATTTT. It translates to CASREGTAYGNTIYF.

The chain carries TRBV4-2 and TRBJ2-1; 10 bases match TRBD2. Trimming removed 5 bases from V and 2 bases from J; junction bases left unmatched: 3. The length of the CDR3 is 15 residues. CDR1 is LGHNA and CDR2 is YNFKEQ in the germline V gene. CDR3 amino acids: CASSVAGGAYNEQFF. As DNA, the CDR3 is TGTGCCAGCAGCGTAGCGGGGGGAGCCTACAATGAGCAGTTCTTC.

CDR3 nucleotides: TGTGCCAGCTCACCGGGGGCAACCTCTGGGGCCAACGTCCTGACTTTC. This sequence encodes CASSPGATSGANVLTF. The gene calls are TRBV18 and TRBJ2-6; D perhaps matches TRBD1 (6 bases). Germline V gene sequence: CDR1 KGHSH, CDR2 LQKENI. Trimming shortened V by 3 bases and J by 0 bases, and 9 bases separated the two germline ends. The CDR3 totals 16 residues. Drawing the rest from reference TRBV18 and TRBJ2-6, the complete variable domain is NAGVMQNPRHLVRRRGQEARLRCSPMKGHSHVYWYRQLPEEGLKFMVYLQKENIIDESGMPKERFSAEFPKEGPSILRIQQVVRGDSAAYFCASSPGATSGANVLTFGAGSRLTVL.

This chain joins TRBV30 and TRBJ1-2; D perhaps matches TRBD1 (6 bases). The CDR3 contains 11 residues. Germline V gene lookup returns CDR1 GTSNPN and CDR2 SVGIG (reference sequence). V was cut by 3 bases and J by 7 bases, with 9 bases left in between. This CDR3 reads CAWRTGSGYTF. The CDR3 bases are TGTGCCTGGAGGACAGGCTCTGGCTACACCTTC.

Only a few counts were recorded for this clone. This chain uses TRBV5-1 with TRBJ2-3; a possible D gene is TRBD2 (5 bases). V lost 0 bases, J lost 3 bases, and 8 bases lay in between. The CDR3 length is 14 residues. CDR1 SGHRS and CDR2 YFSETQ come from the germline V gene. The CDR3 reads CASSLAPGTDTQYF. CDR3 nucleotide sequence: TGCGCCAGCAGCTTGGCCCCGGGGACAGATACGCAGTATTTT.

V is TRBV30 and J is TRBJ1-2; perhaps TRBD1 as D (5 bases). Trimming removed 4 bases at V and 1 base at J, with 10 bases between. The CDR3 has 13 amino acids. Germline CDR1 reads GTSNPN; CDR2 reads SVGIG (reference sequence). CDR3 sequence reads: CAWTQQVNYGYTF. CDR3 DNA: TGTGCCTGGACCCAACAGGTTAACTATGGCTACACCTTC.

This sequence joins TRBV2 and TRBJ1-6, with D unresolved. This CDR3 contains 15 residues. CDR1 and CDR2 from the germline V gene are SNHLY and FYNNEI. Between the trimmed V and J ends, which lost 10 bases and 5 bases, there was a span of 18 bases. The CDR3, as DNA: TGTGCCAACCGAGAGCTTAGCTCTGATAATTCACCCCTCCACTTT. Translating it yields CANRELSSDNSPLHF.

This clone has a handful of counts. The V gene is TRBV2, the J gene TRBJ1-2; 7 nucleotides align to TRBD1. The CDR3 sequence is 15 residues long. V gave up 1 base and J gave up 3 bases; unmatched junction bases: 5. Germline V CDR1 and CDR2: SNHLY, FYNNEI. Here the CDR3 reads CASSEGQGVYYGYTF. CDR3 DNA sequence: TGTGCCAGCAGTGAAGGTCAGGGGGTTTACTATGGCTACACCTTC.

The J gene is TRBJ2-2, the V gene TRBV9; 7 nucleotides line up with TRBD1. V gave up 1 base and J gave up 6 bases; unmatched junction bases: 9. This CDR3 region has 16 residues. From germline, CDR1 is SGDLS and CDR2 YYNGEE. CDR3 loop: CASSVRQGPKAGELFF. CDR3 sequence (DNA): TGTGCCAGCAGCGTAAGACAGGGACCGAAGGCCGGGGAGCTGTTTTTT. Supplemented by reference TRBV9 and TRBJ2-2, the full variable domain reads DSGVTQTPKHLITATGQRVTLRCSPRSGDLSVYWYQQSLDQGLQFLIQYYNGEERAKGNILERFSAQQFPDLHSELNLSSLELGDSALYFCASSVRQGPKAGELFFGEGSRLTVL.

J is TRBJ1-6 and V is TRBV6-1; 7 bases are a match to TRBD1. V lost 0 bases to trimming and J lost 6 bases; unmatched junction nucleotides: 8. There are 17 residues in the CDR3. Per germline, CDR1 MNHNS and CDR2 SASEGT. The CDR3, as DNA: TGTGCCAGCAGTGAAGCTGGGGGACAGTTATCTAATTCACCCCTCCACTTT. Translation: CASSEAGGQLSNSPLHF.

The V and J genes are TRBV6-1 and TRBJ2-6; D remains unclear. Germline values: CDR1 MNHNS, CDR2 SASEGT. V was cut by 6 bases and J by 1 base, with 4 bases left in between. The CDR3 length is 13 residues. The CDR3 loop is CASSVSGANVLTF. The CDR3 DNA reads as TGTGCCAGCAGCGTGTCTGGGGCCAACGTCCTGACTTTC.

The chain has TRBV19 and TRBJ1-5, with 7 positions matching TRBD1. The CDR3 is 15 amino acids. The V and J ends lost 3 bases and 4 bases, in that order; junction bases with no gene match: 6. Germline-derived CDR1 and CDR2 are LNHDA and SQIVND (reference sequence). The CDR3 bases are TGTGCCAGTAGTATCCGGGACAGCCTAAATCAGCCCCAGCATTTT. Protein sequence: CASSIRDSLNQPQHF.

V is TRBV19 and J is TRBJ2-3; 10 bases are shared with TRBD1. The CDR3 consists of 16 residues. Trimming removed 5 bases from V and 1 base from J; junction bases left unmatched: 6. The germline gives CDR1 LNHDA, CDR2 SQIVND (reference sequence). This CDR3 reads CASSPPGTGGTDTQYF. Here the CDR3 DNA reads TGTGCCAGTAGTCCTCCCGGGACAGGGGGCACAGATACGCAGTATTTT.

The chain joins TRBV11-2 to TRBJ2-2; tentative D call: TRBD1 (7 bases). V lost 4 bases, J lost 4 bases, and 25 bases lay in between. CDR3 length equals 19 residues. The germline V gene has CDR1 SGHAT and CDR2 FQNNGV. CDR3 coding DNA: TGTGCCAGCAGCTCGGGCGGGGTTAGGGGGCGCAGGGGCACCGGGGAGCTGTTTTTT. Translation gives CASSSGGVRGRRGTGELFF.

V is TRBV6-5 and J is TRBJ1-3, with D tentatively TRBD1 (6 bases). Trimming removed 6 bases at V and 3 bases at J, with 12 bases between. The V gene's germline CDR1 is MNHEY and CDR2 SVGAGI. The CDR3 runs 14 residues. The CDR3 region is CASSQPQGGNTIYF. The CDR3 bases are TGTGCCAGCAGCCAACCACAGGGTGGAAACACCATATATTTT.

V usage is TRBV5-5 and J usage is TRBJ1-2; 9 positions agree with TRBD1. Germline V CDR1 and CDR2: SGHKS, YYEKEE (reference sequence). The V gene end was trimmed by 0 bases and the J gene end by 5 bases; junction bases not matched to a gene: 5. This CDR3 region has 15 residues. Written as DNA, the CDR3 is TGTGCCAGCAGCTTGGGAGGACAGGGGCATTATGGCTACACCTTC. Translation gives CASSLGGQGHYGYTF.

The J gene is TRBJ1-4, the V gene TRBV28; D ambiguous. The germline gives CDR1 MDHEN, CDR2 SYDVKM. The CDR3 sequence is 15 residues long. Trimming removed 2 bases at V and 5 bases at J, with 12 bases between. CDR3 sequence: CASSLIDKPNEKLFF. The CDR3, as DNA: TGTGCCAGCAGTTTAATCGACAAGCCCAATGAAAAACTGTTTTTT. Complete variable domain (other parts from reference TRBV28 and TRBJ1-4): DVKVTQSSRYLVKRTGEKVFLECVQDMDHENMFWYRQDPGLGLRLIYFSYDVKMKEKGDIPEGYSVSREKKERFSLILESASTNQTSMYLCASSLIDKPNEKLFFGSGTQLSVL.

The chain couples TRBV7-6 to TRBJ1-1; 10 nucleotides agree with TRBD1. Germline-derived CDR1 and CDR2 are SGHVS and FNYEAQ. V lost 4 bases to trimming and J lost 0 bases; unmatched junction nucleotides: 2. The CDR3 is 15 residues long. The CDR3 is CASSSGQGLNTEAFF. In DNA form, the CDR3 reads TGTGCCAGCAGCTCGGGACAGGGGTTGAACACTGAAGCTTTCTTT.

This clone was seen just once. The chain uses TRBV18 and TRBJ2-2; 8 bases are shared with TRBD2. Germline CDR1 and CDR2: KGHSH and LQKENI. The CDR3 sequence is 15 residues long. The junction had 8 bases not matched to a gene; V was cut back by 8 bases and J by 3 bases. The CDR3 here is CASQGGTRYTGELFF. CDR3 in DNA: TGTGCCAGCCAAGGCGGGACTAGATACACCGGGGAGCTGTTTTTT.

J is TRBJ2-5 and V is TRBV7-9; 13 bases match TRBD2. V was pared by 5 bases and J by 5 bases, with 5 bases of the junction left unmatched. The CDR3 totals 15 residues. CDR1 is SEHNR and CDR2 is FQNEAQ in the germline V gene (reference sequence). Here the CDR3 reads CASSPGTSGVETQYF. CDR3 DNA sequence: TGTGCCAGCAGCCCCGGGACTAGCGGGGTGGAGACCCAGTACTTC.